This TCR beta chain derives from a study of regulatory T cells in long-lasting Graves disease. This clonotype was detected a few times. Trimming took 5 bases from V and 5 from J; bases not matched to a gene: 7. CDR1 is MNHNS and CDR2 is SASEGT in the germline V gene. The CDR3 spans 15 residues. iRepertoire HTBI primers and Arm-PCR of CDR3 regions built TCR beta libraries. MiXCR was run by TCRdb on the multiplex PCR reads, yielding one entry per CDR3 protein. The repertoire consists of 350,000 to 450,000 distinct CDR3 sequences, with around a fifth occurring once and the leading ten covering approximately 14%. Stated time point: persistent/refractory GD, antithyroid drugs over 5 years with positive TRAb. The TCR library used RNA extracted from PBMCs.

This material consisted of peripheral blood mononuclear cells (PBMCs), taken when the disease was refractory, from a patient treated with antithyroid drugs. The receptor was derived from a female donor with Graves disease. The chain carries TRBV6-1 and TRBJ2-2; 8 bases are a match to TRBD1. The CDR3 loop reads CASSNRQGWTGELFF. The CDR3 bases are TGTGCCAGCAGTAATCGACAGGGGTGGACCGGGGAGCTGTTTTTT.